The 21 T cell receptor beta chains in this list originate from one sample, sequenced in a study of Ad26.COV2.S vaccination and SARS-CoV-2 variants. Noted treatment: some 20 received Ad26.COV2.S at low or high dose, single or two shots; several received placebo; per-sample allocation not given. The samples were gathered on day 63 after the first injection of vaccine or placebo. Sequencing used immunoSEQ multiplex PCR; TCRdb keeps in-frame clones, though not all of them. The top ten clones hold 6.4% of a sample with roughly 300,000 clones, about 87% of them seen once. The source was peripheral blood, collected in a trial of Ad26.COV2.S vaccine versus placebo. These receptors were taken from a person aged 18-60 years who received the Ad26.COV2.S COVID-19 vaccine or a placebo.

The V and J genes are TRBV4-3 and TRBJ1-2, with 8 bases matching TRBD1. Trimming cost V 0 bases and J 4 bases; bases outside gene matches: 13. Per germline, CDR1 LGHNA and CDR2 YSLEER. The CDR3 covers 18 residues. The CDR3 DNA sequence: TGCGCCAGCAGCCAAGAAACCGGGACAGGCGCTCGGTCCTATGGCTACACCTTC. It is translated as CASSQETGTGARSYGYTF.

The DNA for the CDR3 is TGTGCCAGCAGCCGGACAGGGAAGACAGATACGCAGTATTTT. Its translation is CASSRTGKTDTQYF. This rearrangement joins TRBV14 to TRBJ2-3; the match to TRBD1 covers 8 bases. Looked up from germline, CDR1 is SGHDN and CDR2 is FVKESK. CDR3 length: 14 residues. Germline trimming cut 4 bases from V and 3 bases from J; bases unmatched to any gene: 3.

V is TRBV5-4 and J is TRBJ2-2; D is possibly TRBD1 or TRBD2 (6 bases each). This CDR3 is 16 amino acids long. V lost 4 bases to trimming and J lost 3 bases, with 16 bases between them. The germline CDR1 and CDR2 sequences are SGHNT and YYREEE (reference sequence). This CDR3 reads CASSLGGRVDTGELFF. The CDR3 nucleotides are TGTGCCAGCAGCCTCGGGGGCAGGGTTGACACCGGGGAGCTGTTTTTT.

Concerning this clone itself: In the same sample, other DNA sequences code for this CDR3. This chain connects TRBV30 to TRBJ2-7; perhaps TRBD2 as D (6 bases). The germline V gene encodes CDR1 GTSNPN and CDR2 SVGIG (reference sequence). V dropped 3 bases and J dropped 2 bases, with 14 bases sitting between them. There are 14 residues in the CDR3. The CDR3 protein is CAWSAGTGAYEQYF. Written as DNA, the CDR3 is TGTGCCTGGAGCGCCGGGACTGGAGCCTACGAGCAGTACTTC. Full variable domain (rest looked up from reference TRBV30 and TRBJ2-7): SQTIHQWPATLVQPVGSPLSLECTVEGTSNPNLYWYRQAAGRGLQLLFYSVGIGQISSEVPQNLSASRPQDRQFILSSKKLLLSDSGFYLCAWSAGTGAYEQYFGPGTRLTVT.

This clone appeared a single time. Distinct nucleotide sequences in the sample also encode this CDR3. This chain links TRBV6-5 with TRBJ1-2; D unresolved. The CDR3 is 13 amino acids. Between the trimmed V and J ends, which lost 2 bases and 1 base, there was a span of 5 bases. In germline, CDR1 is MNHEY, CDR2 SVGAGI. The CDR3 loop is CASSYRDNYGYTF. The CDR3 nucleotides read TGTGCCAGCAGTTACAGGGATAACTATGGCTACACCTTC.

The gene calls are TRBV7-3 and TRBJ2-3, with a tentative D call TRBD1 (6 bases). V lost 5 bases and J lost 0, with 15 bases in between. The CDR3 totals 16 residues. Germline assignment: CDR1 SGHTA and CDR2 FQGTGA. The CDR3 reads CASSRRGSLSTDTQYF. The DNA of the CDR3 is TGTGCCAGCAGCCGCAGGGGCTCCCTTAGCACAGATACGCAGTATTTT. Supplemented by reference TRBV7-3 and TRBJ2-3, the full variable domain reads GAGVSQTPSNKVTEKGKYVELRCDPISGHTALYWYRQSLGQGPEFLIYFQGTGAADDSGLPNDRFFAVRPEGSVSTLKIQRTERGDSAVYLCASSRRGSLSTDTQYFGPGTRLTVL.

The chain carries TRBV27 and TRBJ2-3; the D gene is possibly TRBD2 (6 bases). Trimming shortened V by 3 bases and J by 2 bases, and 12 bases separated the two germline ends. The CDR3 spans 15 residues. CDR1 is MNHEY and CDR2 is SMNVEV in the germline V gene (reference sequence). The CDR3 DNA sequence: TGTGCCAGCAGTTTCGGGGGACTCGCCACAGATACGCAGTATTTT. It is translated as CASSFGGLATDTQYF.

This chain connects TRBV5-8 to TRBJ1-3, with 7 bases identical to TRBD1. The CDR3 covers 16 residues. V trimming: 4 bases; J trimming: 1 base; junction bases outside the gene matches: 8. Germline-derived CDR1 and CDR2 are SGHTS and YDEGEE. Here the CDR3 DNA reads TGTGCCAGCAGCCCCGGGACAGCCTATTCTGGAAACACCATATATTTT. Its translation is CASSPGTAYSGNTIYF.

This clone has just one count. The rearrangement uses TRBV5-6 and TRBJ1-3; weak D call: TRBD1 (5 bases). The V gene lost 1 base and the J gene lost 1 base, with 18 bases spanning the gap. Germline lookup yields CDR1 SGHDT and CDR2 YYEEEE. This CDR3 contains 18 residues. The CDR3 region is CASSLSAWGRNSGNTIYF. In DNA, the CDR3 is TGTGCCAGCAGCTTGTCCGCCTGGGGACGAAATTCTGGAAACACCATATATTTT.

The rearrangement uses TRBV7-3 and TRBJ1-4; D might be TRBD1 (6 bases). The CDR3 runs to 18 residues. V lost 1 base and J 6 bases, leaving 21 bases between the germline ends. The V gene's germline CDR1 is SGHTA and CDR2 FQGTGA. The CDR3 reads CASSLKVGGPGEYEKLFF. As DNA, the CDR3 is TGTGCCAGCAGCTTAAAAGTTGGGGGGCCAGGGGAATATGAAAAACTGTTTTTT. The whole variable domain, remainder taken from reference TRBV7-3 and TRBJ1-4, is GAGVSQTPSNKVTEKGKYVELRCDPISGHTALYWYRQSLGQGPEFLIYFQGTGAADDSGLPNDRFFAVRPEGSVSTLKIQRTERGDSAVYLCASSLKVGGPGEYEKLFFGSGTQLSVL.

V is TRBV4-2 and J is TRBJ1-2; the D gene is possibly TRBD1 (5 bases). The CDR3 totals 16 residues. Germline CDR1 LGHNA, CDR2 YNFKEQ. The V gene lost 1 base and the J gene lost 7 bases, with 19 bases spanning the gap. The CDR3 reads CASSQVGDNKASGYTF. DNA of the CDR3: TGTGCCAGCAGCCAAGTGGGGGATAACAAGGCGTCTGGCTACACCTTC.

A single count supports this clone. V is TRBV5-1 and J is TRBJ1-2; the D is unclear. With 0 bases removed from V and 1 base from J, the gap between germline ends came to 10 bases. The CDR3 loop spans 15 amino acids. Per germline, CDR1 SGHRS and CDR2 YFSETQ. The CDR3 DNA reads TGCGCCAGCAGCTTGGGAGGGCCGAATAACTATGGCTACACCTTC. It codes for CASSLGGPNNYGYTF.

V and J are TRBV2 and TRBJ2-7; either TRBD1 or TRBD2 may fit D (5 bases each). Trimming removed 3 bases at V and 2 bases at J, with 8 bases between. Germline CDR1 reads SNHLY; CDR2 reads FYNNEI. CDR3 size: 13 residues. The CDR3 DNA sequence: TGTGCCAGCAGTGATGGGGGTCCCTACGAGCAGTACTTC. Its translation is CASSDGGPYEQYF.

The chain carries TRBV10-3 and TRBJ1-5; D is unclear. CDR3 length: 12 residues. Between the trimmed V and J ends, which lost 4 bases and 4 bases, there was a span of 5 bases. Looked up from germline, CDR1 is ENHRY and CDR2 is SYGVKD. The CDR3 spells CAISGGNQPQHF. CDR3 nucleotide sequence: TGTGCCATCAGTGGTGGGAATCAGCCCCAGCATTTT.

This chain links TRBV7-3 with TRBJ1-5, with 7 bases aligning to TRBD1. J lost 6 bases, V lost 5 bases, and 4 bases had no gene match. Germline CDR1 reads SGHTA; CDR2 reads FQGTGA. CDR3 length: 13 residues. The CDR3 spells CASSPDRAQPQHF. For the CDR3, the DNA is TGTGCCAGCAGCCCCGACAGGGCTCAGCCCCAGCATTTT.

The chain couples TRBV5-4 to TRBJ1-2; 11 bases line up with TRBD1. This CDR3 spans 15 amino acids. CDR1 and CDR2 (germline): SGHNT, YYREEE (reference sequence). J lost 7 bases, V lost 6 bases, and 11 bases had no gene match. The CDR3 protein is CASTIGDRGWLGYTF. For the CDR3, the DNA is TGTGCCAGCACCATAGGGGACAGGGGGTGGCTTGGCTACACCTTC.

V usage is TRBV5-8 and J usage is TRBJ1-4, with D uncertain. CDR1 and CDR2 (germline): SGHTS, YDEGEE. This CDR3 is 15 amino acids long. V lost 0 bases and J lost 8, with 14 bases in between. CDR3 sequence (DNA): TGTGCCAGCAGCTTGGCGAGGAAACGAGACGAAAAACTGTTTTTT. It is translated as CASSLARKRDEKLFF.

Worth noting for this clone: Relative to the germline gene, one junction end is altered; a read error may explain this. The identical CDR3 is also encoded by other nucleotide sequences in the sample. The DNA for the CDR3 is TGTGCCAGCAGTTCCGGACGGGACTTAACACCCCTCCATTTT. It translates to CASSSGRDLTPLHF. This chain joins TRBV7-8 and TRBJ1-6; D is possibly TRBD1 (5 bases). Looked up from germline, CDR1 is SGHVS and CDR2 is FQNEAQ. This CDR3 has 14 amino acids.

The chain recombines TRBV7-2 with TRBJ2-7; 11 bases line up with TRBD2. The J segment lost 0 bases and the V segment lost 5 bases, leaving 9 bases of the junction unmatched. This CDR3 is 17 amino acids long. The V gene's germline CDR1 is SGHTA and CDR2 FQGNSA. CDR3 region: CASSQGTSGWSSYEQYF. In DNA form, the CDR3 reads TGTGCCAGCAGCCAAGGGACTAGCGGTTGGAGCTCCTACGAGCAGTACTTC.

On this clone itself: The same CDR3 arises from other DNA sequences in this sample as well. V and J are TRBV29-1 and TRBJ1-2; 11 positions agree with TRBD1. The CDR3 spans 15 residues. Germline V lookup: CDR1 SQVTM, CDR2 ANQGSEA. V lost 4 bases and J lost 4; bases outside the gene matches: 8. The CDR3 DNA sequence: TGCAGCGTTGCGTCCGGGACAGGGGGGGGCTATGGCTACACCTTC. It yields the protein CSVASGTGGGYGYTF. The entire variable domain, with the rest obtained from reference TRBV29-1 and TRBJ1-2, is as follows: SAVISQKPSRDICQRGTSLTIQCQVDSQVTMMFWYRQQPGQSLTLIATANQGSEATYESGFVIDKFPISRPNLTFSTLTVSNMSPEDSSIYLCSVASGTGGGYGYTFGSGTRLTVV.

The chain is built from TRBV7-8 and TRBJ2-7; D unresolved. Germline V CDR1 and CDR2: SGHVS, FQNEAQ. The CDR3 has 14 residues. The V end was cut by 5 bases, the J end by 2 bases, with 13 bases between. The CDR3 loop reads CASSPLRIPYEQYF. The CDR3 coding sequence is TGTGCCAGCAGCCCATTAAGGATTCCCTACGAGCAGTACTTC.